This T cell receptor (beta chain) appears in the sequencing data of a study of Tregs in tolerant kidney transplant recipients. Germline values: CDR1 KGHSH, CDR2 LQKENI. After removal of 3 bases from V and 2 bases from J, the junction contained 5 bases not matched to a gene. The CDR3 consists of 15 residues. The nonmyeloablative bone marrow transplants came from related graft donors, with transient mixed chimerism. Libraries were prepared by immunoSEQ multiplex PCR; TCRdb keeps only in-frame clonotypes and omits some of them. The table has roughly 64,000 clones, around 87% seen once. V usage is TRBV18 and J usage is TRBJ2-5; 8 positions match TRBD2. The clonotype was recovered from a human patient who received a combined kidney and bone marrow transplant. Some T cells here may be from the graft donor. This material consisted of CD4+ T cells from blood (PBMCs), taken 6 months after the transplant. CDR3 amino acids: CASSPSAGAQETQYF. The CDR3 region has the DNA TGTGCCAGCTCACCCTCAGCGGGAGCTCAAGAGACCCAGTACTTC.